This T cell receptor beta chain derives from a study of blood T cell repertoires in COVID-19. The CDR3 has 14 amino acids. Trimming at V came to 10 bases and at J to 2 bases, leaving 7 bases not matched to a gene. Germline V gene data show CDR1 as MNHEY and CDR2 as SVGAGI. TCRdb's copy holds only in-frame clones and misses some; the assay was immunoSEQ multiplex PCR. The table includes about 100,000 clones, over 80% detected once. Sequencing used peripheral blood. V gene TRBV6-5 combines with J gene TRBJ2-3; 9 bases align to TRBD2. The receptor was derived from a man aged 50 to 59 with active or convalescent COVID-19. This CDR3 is CATNPSGDTDTQYF. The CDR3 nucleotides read TGTGCCACCAACCCTAGCGGGGACACAGATACGCAGTATTTT.